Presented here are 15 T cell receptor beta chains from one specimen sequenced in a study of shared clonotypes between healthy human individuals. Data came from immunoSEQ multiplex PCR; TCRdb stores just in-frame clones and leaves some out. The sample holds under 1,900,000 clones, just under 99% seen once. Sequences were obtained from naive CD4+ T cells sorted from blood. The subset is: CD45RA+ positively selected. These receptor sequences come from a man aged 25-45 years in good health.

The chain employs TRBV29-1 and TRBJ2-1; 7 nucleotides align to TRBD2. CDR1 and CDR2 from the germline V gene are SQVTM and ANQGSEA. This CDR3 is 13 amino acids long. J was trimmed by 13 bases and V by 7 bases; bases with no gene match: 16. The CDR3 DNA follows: TGCAGCGGATCGGGCCGCCTAGCGGTGCATCAGTTCTTC. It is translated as CSGSGRLAVHQFF.

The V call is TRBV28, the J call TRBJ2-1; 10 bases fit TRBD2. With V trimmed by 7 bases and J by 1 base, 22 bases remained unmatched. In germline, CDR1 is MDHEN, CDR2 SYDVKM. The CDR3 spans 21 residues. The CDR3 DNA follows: TGTGCCAGCACAAAACCCTTTAGACAAAGCGGGAGGGCCGGATCCTACAATGAGCAGTTCTTC. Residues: CASTKPFRQSGRAGSYNEQFF.

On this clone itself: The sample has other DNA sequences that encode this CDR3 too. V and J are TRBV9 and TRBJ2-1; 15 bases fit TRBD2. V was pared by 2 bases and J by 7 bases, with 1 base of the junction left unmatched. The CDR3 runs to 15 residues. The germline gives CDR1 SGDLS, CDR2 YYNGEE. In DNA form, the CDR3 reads TGTGCCAGCAGCGTCGGGACTAGCGGGAGGAATGAGCAGTTCTTC. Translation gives CASSVGTSGRNEQFF. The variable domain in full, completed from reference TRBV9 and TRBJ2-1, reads DSGVTQTPKHLITATGQRVTLRCSPRSGDLSVYWYQQSLDQGLQFLIQYYNGEERAKGNILERFSAQQFPDLHSELNLSSLELGDSALYFCASSVGTSGRNEQFFGPGTRLTVL.

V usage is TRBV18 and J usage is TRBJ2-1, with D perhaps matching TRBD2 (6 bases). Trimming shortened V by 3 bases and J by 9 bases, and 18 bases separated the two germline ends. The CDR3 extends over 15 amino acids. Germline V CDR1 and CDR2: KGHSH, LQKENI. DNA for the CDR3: TGTGCCAGCTCACCGGTTCTGGGGGGAGTTAGTGAGCAGTTCTTC. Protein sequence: CASSPVLGGVSEQFF.

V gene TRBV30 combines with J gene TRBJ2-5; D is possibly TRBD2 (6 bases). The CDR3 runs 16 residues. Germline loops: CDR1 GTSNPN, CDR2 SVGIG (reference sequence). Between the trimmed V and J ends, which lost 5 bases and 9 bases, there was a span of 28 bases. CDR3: CAWWPFGASATEAQYF. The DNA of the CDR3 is TGTGCCTGGTGGCCGTTTGGAGCTAGCGCCACCGAGGCCCAGTACTTC.

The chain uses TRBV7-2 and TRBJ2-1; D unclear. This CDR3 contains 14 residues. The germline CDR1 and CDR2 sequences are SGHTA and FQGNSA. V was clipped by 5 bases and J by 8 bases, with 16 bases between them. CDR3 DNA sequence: TGTGCCAGCAGCCCCTTGCAAATCCGGTATGAGCAGTTCTTC. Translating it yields CASSPLQIRYEQFF.

The CDR3 DNA sequence: TGTGCCAGACCCGATGTCCCCGCTTTTACCTATGGCTACACCTTC. It encodes CARPDVPAFTYGYTF. The chain links TRBV6-9 to TRBJ1-2; D remains unclear. Germline V CDR1 and CDR2: MNHGY, SVAAGI. The CDR3 contains 15 residues. V lost 9 bases, J lost 4 bases, and 21 bases lay in between.

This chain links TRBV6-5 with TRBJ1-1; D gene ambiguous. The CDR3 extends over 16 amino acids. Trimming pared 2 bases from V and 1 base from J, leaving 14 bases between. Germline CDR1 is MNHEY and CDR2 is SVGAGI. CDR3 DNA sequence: TGTGCCAGCAGTTACAGCGGGCCGGGGTGGAACACTGAAGCTTTCTTT. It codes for CASSYSGPGWNTEAFF.

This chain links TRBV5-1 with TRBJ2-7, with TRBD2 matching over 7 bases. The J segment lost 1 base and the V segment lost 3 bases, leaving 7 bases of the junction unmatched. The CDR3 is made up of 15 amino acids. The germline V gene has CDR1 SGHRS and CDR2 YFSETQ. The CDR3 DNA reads TGCGCCAGCAGCTACATTAGCGGGCGATCCTACGAGCAGTACTTC. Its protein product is CASSYISGRSYEQYF.

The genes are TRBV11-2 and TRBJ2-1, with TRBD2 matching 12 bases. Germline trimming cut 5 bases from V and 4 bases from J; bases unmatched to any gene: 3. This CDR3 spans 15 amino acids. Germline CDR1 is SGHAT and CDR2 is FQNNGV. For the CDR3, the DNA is TGTGCCAGCAGCAGCACTAGCGGGAGGTACAATGAGCAGTTCTTC. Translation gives CASSSTSGRYNEQFF.

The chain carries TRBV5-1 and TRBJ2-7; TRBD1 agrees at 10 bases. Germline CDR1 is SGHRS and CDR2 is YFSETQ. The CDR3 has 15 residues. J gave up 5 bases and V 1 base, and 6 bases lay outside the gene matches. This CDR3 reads CASSLPGQGSHEQYF. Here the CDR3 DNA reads TGCGCCAGCAGCTTGCCGGGACAGGGGTCCCACGAGCAGTACTTC.

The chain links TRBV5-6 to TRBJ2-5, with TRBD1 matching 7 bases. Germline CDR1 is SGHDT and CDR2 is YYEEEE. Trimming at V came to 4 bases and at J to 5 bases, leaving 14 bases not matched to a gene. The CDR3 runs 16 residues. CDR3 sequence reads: CASSPPPRQGTETQYF. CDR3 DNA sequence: TGTGCCAGCAGCCCTCCCCCCCGACAGGGTACGGAGACCCAGTACTTC.

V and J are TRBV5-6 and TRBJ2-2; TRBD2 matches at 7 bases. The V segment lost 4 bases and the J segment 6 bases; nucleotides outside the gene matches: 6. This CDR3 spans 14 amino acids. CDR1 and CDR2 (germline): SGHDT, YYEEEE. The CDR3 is CASSRTSAAGELFF. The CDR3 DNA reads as TGTGCCAGCAGCCGAACTAGCGCGGCCGGGGAGCTGTTTTTT. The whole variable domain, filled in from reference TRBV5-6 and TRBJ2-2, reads DAGVTQSPTHLIKTRGQQVTLRCSPKSGHDTVSWYQQALGQGPQFIFQYYEEEERQRGNFPDRFSGHQFPNYSSELNVNALLLGDSALYLCASSRTSAAGELFFGEGSRLTVL.

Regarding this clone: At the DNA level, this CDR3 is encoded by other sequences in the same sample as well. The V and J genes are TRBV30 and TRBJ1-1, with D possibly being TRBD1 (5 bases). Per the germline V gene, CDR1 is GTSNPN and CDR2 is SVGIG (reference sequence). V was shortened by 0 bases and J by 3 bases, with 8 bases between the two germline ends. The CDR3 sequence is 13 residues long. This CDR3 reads CAWSVGGHTEAFF. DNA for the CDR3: TGTGCCTGGAGTGTTGGGGGTCACACTGAAGCTTTCTTT. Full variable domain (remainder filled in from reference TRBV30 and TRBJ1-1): SQTIHQWPATLVQPVGSPLSLECTVEGTSNPNLYWYRQAAGRGLQLLFYSVGIGQISSEVPQNLSASRPQDRQFILSSKKLLLSDSGFYLCAWSVGGHTEAFFGQGTRLTVV.

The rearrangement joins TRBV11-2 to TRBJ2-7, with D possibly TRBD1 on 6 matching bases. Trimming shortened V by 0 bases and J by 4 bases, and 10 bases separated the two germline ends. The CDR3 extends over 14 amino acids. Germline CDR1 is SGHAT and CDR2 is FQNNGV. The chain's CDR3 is CASSLDGGLYEQYF. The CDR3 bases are TGTGCCAGCAGCTTAGATGGGGGCCTTTACGAGCAGTACTTC.